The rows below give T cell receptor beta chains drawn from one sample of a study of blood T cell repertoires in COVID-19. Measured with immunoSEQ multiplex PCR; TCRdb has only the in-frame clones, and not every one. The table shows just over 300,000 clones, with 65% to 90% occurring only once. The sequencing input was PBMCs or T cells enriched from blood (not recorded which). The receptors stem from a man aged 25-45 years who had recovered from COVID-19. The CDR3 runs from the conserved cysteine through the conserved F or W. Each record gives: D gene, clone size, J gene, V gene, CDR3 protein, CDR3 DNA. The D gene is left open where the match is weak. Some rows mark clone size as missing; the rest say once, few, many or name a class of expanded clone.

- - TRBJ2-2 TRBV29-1 CSVARGSNTGELFF TGCAGCGTTGCGCGGGGCTCGAACACCGGGGAGCTGTTTTTT
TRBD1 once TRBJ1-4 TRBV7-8 CASSLDRGGEKLFF TGTGCCAGCAGCCTCGACAGGGGTGGGGAAAAACTGTTTTTT
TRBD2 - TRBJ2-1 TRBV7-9 CASSLLGGTPSKLFF TGTGCCAGCAGCTTACTGGGGGGGACGCCTAGCAAATTATTCTTC
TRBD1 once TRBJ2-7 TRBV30 CAWSAWWQGVHEQYF TGTGCCTGGAGTGCCTGGTGGCAGGGGGTTCACGAGCAGTACTTC
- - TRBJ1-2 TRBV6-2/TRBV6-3 CASRRRDGYTF TGTGCCAGCCGCCGACGGGATGGCTACACCTTC
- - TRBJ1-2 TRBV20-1 CSASAYPPSGYTF TGCAGTGCTAGTGCGTATCCCCCCAGTGGCTACACCTTC
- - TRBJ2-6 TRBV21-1 CASTTFRGRLAGANVLTF TGTGCCAGCACCACCTTCAGGGGGCGTCTAGCTGGGGCCAACGTCCTGACTTTC
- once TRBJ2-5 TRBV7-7 CASSWGQGGTETQYF TGTGCTAGCAGCTGGGGGCAGGGGGGAACCGAGACCCAGTACTTC
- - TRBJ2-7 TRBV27 CASSGRAEQYF TGTGCCAGCAGCGGCAGGGCCGAGCAGTACTTC
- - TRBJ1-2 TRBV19 CASSINTNNYGYTF TGTGCCAGTAGTATAAATACAAATAACTATGGCTACACCTTC
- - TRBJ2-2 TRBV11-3 CASSLVAGHTGELFF TGTGCCAGCAGCTTAGTGGCAGGGCACACCGGGGAGCTGTTTTTT
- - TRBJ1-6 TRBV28 CASLFGGRSPLHF TGTGCCAGCCTGTTTGGGGGGAGGTCACCCCTCCACTTT
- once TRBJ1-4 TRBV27 CASRNTAGEKLFF TGTGCCAGCAGGAACACAGCGGGTGAAAAACTGTTTTTT
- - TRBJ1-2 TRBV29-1 CSVGTAGGYGYTF TGCAGCGTTGGCACAGCGGGCGGCTATGGCTACACCTTC
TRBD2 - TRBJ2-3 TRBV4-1 CASSQDGAGTSGRAGDTQYF TGCGCCAGCAGCCAAGACGGGGCAGGGACTAGCGGGAGGGCAGGAGATACGCAGTATTTT
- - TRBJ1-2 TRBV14 CASSQDRVSYGYTF TGTGCCAGCAGCCAAGATCGGGTGAGCTATGGCTACACCTTC
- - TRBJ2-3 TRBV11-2 CASSPPQAGAGPDTQYF TGTGCCAGCAGCCCGCCCCAGGCGGGGGCTGGCCCAGATACGCAGTATTTT
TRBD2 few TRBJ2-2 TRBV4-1 CASSQVVGTTLTGELFF TGCGCCAGCAGCCAAGTAGTAGGGACTACCCTCACCGGGGAGCTGTTTTTT
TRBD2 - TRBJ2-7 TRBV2 CASSPEAGGQYEQYF TGTGCCAGCAGCCCGGAGGCGGGGGGGCAATACGAGCAGTACTTC
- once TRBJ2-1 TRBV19 CASSIALLNEQFF TGTGCCAGTAGTATCGCACTTCTGAATGAGCAGTTCTTC
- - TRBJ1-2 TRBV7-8 CASSLQGLGYTF TGTGCCAGCAGCTTACAGGGTTTAGGCTACACCTTC
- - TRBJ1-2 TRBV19 CASSILGQSGYGYTF TGTGCCAGTAGTATTTTGGGGCAGTCCGGCTATGGCTACACCTTC
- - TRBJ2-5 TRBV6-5 CAASGVRGETQYF TGTGCTGCTTCTGGCGTAAGGGGAGAGACCCAGTACTTC
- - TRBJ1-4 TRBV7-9 CASSPSRPGWEKLFF TGTGCCAGCAGCCCGTCCAGGCCGGGATGGGAAAAACTGTTTTTT
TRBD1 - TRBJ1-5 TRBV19 CASRIFPQGAVKANQPQHF TGTGCCAGTCGCATCTTCCCACAGGGGGCGGTGAAAGCGAATCAGCCCCAGCATTTT
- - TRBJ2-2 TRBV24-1 CATSAYRVNTGELFF TGTGCCACCAGTGCTTACAGGGTGAACACCGGGGAGCTGTTTTTT
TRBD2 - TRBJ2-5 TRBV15 CATKPGTNQETQYF TGTGCCACAAAACCCGGGACTAACCAAGAGACCCAGTACTTC
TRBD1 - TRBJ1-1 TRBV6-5 CASSYTGQGEAFF TGTGCCAGCAGTTATACCGGACAGGGTGAAGCTTTCTTT
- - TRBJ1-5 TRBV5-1 CASSPTGLFNQPQHF TGCGCCAGCAGCCCCACAGGGTTGTTCAATCAGCCCCAGCATTTT
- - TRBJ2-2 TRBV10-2 CASSLSTGELFF TGCGCCAGCAGTCTGAGTACCGGGGAGCTGTTTTTT
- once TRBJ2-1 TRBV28 CASSPRQYEQFF TGTGCCAGCAGCCCTAGACAGTATGAGCAGTTCTTC
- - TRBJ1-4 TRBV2 CASRKTGNEKLFF TGTGCCAGCAGGAAAACGGGTAATGAAAAACTGTTTTTT
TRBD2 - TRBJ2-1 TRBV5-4 CASNIGLAGGTQFF TGTGCCAGCAACATTGGGCTAGCGGGGGGGACTCAGTTCTTC
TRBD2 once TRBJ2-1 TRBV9 CASSVEVAGGLNEQFF TGTGCCAGCAGCGTAGAGGTAGCGGGGGGGCTTAATGAGCAGTTCTTC
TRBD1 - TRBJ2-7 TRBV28 CASSFPGQSYEQYF TGTGCCAGCAGTTTCCCGGGACAGAGTTACGAGCAGTACTTC
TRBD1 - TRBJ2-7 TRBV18 CASTRQGMYEQYF TGTGCCAGCACCCGACAGGGTATGTACGAGCAGTACTTC
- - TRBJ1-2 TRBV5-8 CASSLLSPISGYTF TGTGCCAGCAGCTTGTTGAGCCCCATTAGTGGCTACACCTTC
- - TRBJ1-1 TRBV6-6 CASSYPKGTEAFF TGTGCCAGCAGTTACCCTAAGGGGACTGAAGCTTTCTTT
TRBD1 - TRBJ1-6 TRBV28 CASSLDRGPSPLHF TGTGCCAGCAGTTTGGACAGGGGTCCTTCACCCCTCCACTTT
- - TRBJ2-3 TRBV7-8 CASSLEGGDTDTQYF TGTGCCAGCAGCTTAGAAGGGGGAGATACAGATACGCAGTATTTT
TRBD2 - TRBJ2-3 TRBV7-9 CASSPPGLAENTDTQYF TGTGCCAGCAGCCCACCGGGACTAGCGGAGAACACAGATACGCAGTATTTT
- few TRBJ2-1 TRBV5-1 CASSFQRSDEQFF TGCGCCAGCAGCTTCCAGCGGAGCGATGAGCAGTTCTTC
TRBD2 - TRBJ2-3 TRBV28 CASLAGGPSDTQYF TGTGCCAGCTTAGCGGGAGGGCCATCAGATACGCAGTATTTT
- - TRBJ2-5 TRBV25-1 CASSEPRGGLARGETQYF TGTGCCAGCAGTGAGCCCAGGGGTGGCCTAGCAAGGGGAGAGACCCAGTACTTC
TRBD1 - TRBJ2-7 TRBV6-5 CASSYSRQGAGEQYF TGTGCCAGCAGTTACTCACGACAGGGGGCGGGTGAGCAGTACTTC
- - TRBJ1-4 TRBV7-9 CASSLGDGRGVKLFF TGTGCCAGCAGCTTAGGGGACGGGCGGGGTGTAAAACTGTTTTTT
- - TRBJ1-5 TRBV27 CASTSGGQPQHF TGTGCCAGCACAAGCGGAGGACAGCCCCAGCATTTT
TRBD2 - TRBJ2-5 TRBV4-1 CASSTHSGGARSVETQYF TGCGCCAGCAGTACCCACAGCGGGGGGGCCAGATCGGTTGAGACCCAGTACTTC
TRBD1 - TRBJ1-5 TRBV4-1 CASSQTRDRGPSNQPQHF TGCGCCAGCAGCCAAACTAGGGACAGGGGGCCGAGCAATCAGCCCCAGCATTTT
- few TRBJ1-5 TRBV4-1 CASSPYPPGGNQPQHF TGCGCCAGCAGCCCATACCCACCCGGGGGCAATCAGCCCCAGCATTTT
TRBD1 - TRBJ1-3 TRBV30 CAWSVGGLGNTIYF TGTGCCTGGAGTGTAGGGGGCCTTGGAAACACCATATATTTT
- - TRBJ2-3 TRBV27 CASSLVSTDTQYF TGTGCCAGCAGTTTAGTAAGCACAGATACGCAGTATTTT
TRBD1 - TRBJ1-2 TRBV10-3 CAISGTGEGYTF TGTGCCATCAGTGGAACAGGGGAGGGCTACACCTTC
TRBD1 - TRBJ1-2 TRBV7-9 CASRGTGGLYGYTF TGTGCCAGCAGAGGGACAGGGGGCCTCTATGGCTACACCTTC
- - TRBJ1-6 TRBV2 CASSVGGNSPLHF TGTGCCAGCAGTGTAGGGGGTAATTCACCCCTCCACTTT
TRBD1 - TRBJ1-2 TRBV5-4 CAQQRDRGQGYTF TGTGCCCAGCAGCGGGACAGGGGGCAAGGCTACACCTTC
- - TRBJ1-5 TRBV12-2 CASRLEGADSNQPQHF TGTGCAAGTCGCTTAGAGGGGGCAGATAGCAATCAGCCCCAGCATTTT
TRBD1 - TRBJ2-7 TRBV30 CAWSQGASDEQYF TGTGCCTGGAGTCAGGGGGCGTCGGACGAGCAGTACTTC
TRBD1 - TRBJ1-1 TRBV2 CANSQGLVLAFF TGTGCCAACTCACAGGGGTTGGTTTTAGCTTTCTTT
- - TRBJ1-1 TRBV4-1 CASSRLDSQNTEAFF TGCGCCAGCAGCCGCCTGGACAGCCAAAACACTGAAGCTTTCTTT